The clone carrying this T cell receptor beta chain was picked up a small number of times. These data come from a study of tumor-infiltrating lymphocytes in oesophageal squamous cell carcinoma. One entry per CDR3 protein results from TCRdb running MiXCR on the PCR reads. The sample lists around 12,000 distinct CDR3 sequences, less than 55% occurring once. The length of the CDR3 is 15 residues. Germline V CDR1 and CDR2: MNHNY, SVGAGI (reference sequence). This receptor was obtained from a female donor with esophageal squamous cell carcinoma. J is TRBJ2-7 and V is TRBV6-6; 8 nucleotides match TRBD2. Near its end, the DNA agrees better with TRBJ2-1, so the J call may be wrong. Material for sequencing was esophageal tumor tissue. CDR3 in amino acids: CASSYSPGGAYEQFF. In nucleotides, the CDR3 is TGTGCCAGCAGTTACTCGCCGGGAGGGGCGTATGAGCAGTTCTTC.